Included here is one TCR beta chain sequence, with context. Produced via immunoSEQ multiplex PCR; TCRdb's table is partial and in-frame only. This sample has some 15,000 clones, with just under 95% found just once. Documented treatment: randomized to nivolumab then ipilimumab (arm A) or the reverse (arm B). No patient had prior DNA-damaging chemotherapy. From thawed PBMCs, live CD3+CD8+ cells negative for CD19 and CD56 were sorted. This sample is part of a study of sequential checkpoint blockade in melanoma. In the study overall: Arm A got nivolumab then ipilimumab; arm B the reverse, 1:1. Each arm's sequence ended with maintenance nivolumab.

This CDR3 region has 13 residues. Germline assignment: CDR1 MNHEY and CDR2 SMNVEV (reference sequence). With 5 bases removed from V and 0 bases from J, the gap between germline ends came to 8 bases. The specimen was CD8+ T cells sorted from blood (inferred from file names), collected from a patient given nivolumab and ipilimumab in sequence. The V call is TRBV27, the J call TRBJ2-7; D possibly corresponds to TRBD2 (5 bases). The receptor was isolated from a human donor with melanoma. In nucleotides, the CDR3 is TGTGCCAGCAGTAGCGGTGCCTCCTACGAGCAGTACTTC. Amino acids: CASSSGASYEQYF.